The 21 T cell receptor beta chains below all came from one sample that was sequenced in a study of regulatory T cells in long-lasting Graves disease (dated by TCRdb to the early 2020s). What the time point label conveys for this sample: newly diagnosed GD, antithyroid drugs for less than 3 months. For both TCR sequencing and RNA sequencing, RNA was extracted from PBMCs using TRIzol. The library was obtained by multiplex PCR. TCRdb shows the sequencer as Illumina HiSeq 4000. To build TCR beta libraries, CDR3 regions were amplified by Arm-PCR using iRepertoire HTBI primers. Clones were called with MiXCR by TCRdb after fastp trimmed the public reads at Q25, and only in-frame beta chains were retained. For every CDR3 protein sequence, its rows merge into one entry that carries the most common genes and DNA. Here the sample has fewer than 650,000 distinct CDR3 sequences; 16% occur a single time. In total, the top ten clones hold 15% to 20% of the sample.

This sample also belongs to another study, concerning T cells in Graves' hyperthyroidism and ophthalmopathy.

The starting material was peripheral blood mononuclear cells (PBMCs), obtained at new diagnosis, from a patient treated with antithyroid drugs. The source is a woman aged 30 to 39 with Graves disease. Donor details come from another sample of the same person, matched by shared clones.

This clonotype was detected only a few times. The V and J genes are TRBV5-1 and TRBJ2-3, with D possibly being TRBD1 or TRBD2 (5 bases each). CDR3 length: 13 amino acids. With 5 bases removed from V and 3 bases from J, the gap between germline ends came to 10 bases. Germline V lookup: CDR1 SGHRS, CDR2 YFSETQ. In DNA form, the CDR3 reads TGCGCCAGCAGGGCAGGGACGACAGATACGCAGTATTTT. It is translated as CASRAGTTDTQYF.

Ten or more counts support this clonotype. The chain links TRBV12-3 or TRBV12-4 to TRBJ1-2; D possibly corresponds to TRBD1 (6 bases). The CDR3 has 20 residues. Trimming removed 3 bases at V and 3 bases at J, with 29 bases between. The CDR3: CASSFRWGGRREYDHYGYTF. The CDR3 region has the DNA TGTGCCAGCAGTTTTAGATGGGGGGGGCGGCGGGAATATGATCACTATGGCTACACCTTC.

This clonotype was seen ten or more times. The rearrangement uses TRBV28 and TRBJ2-3; 9 bases are a match to TRBD2. V lost 5 bases, J lost 3 bases, and 18 bases stayed unmatched. CDR1 and CDR2 from the germline V gene are MDHEN and SYDVKM. The CDR3 is 19 amino acids. This CDR3 is CASSPNGPSREGPTDTQYF. CDR3 sequence (DNA): TGTGCCAGCAGTCCCAATGGCCCCTCGCGGGAGGGCCCGACAGATACGCAGTATTTT.

This clonotype occurred many times. The V gene is TRBV12-3 or TRBV12-4, the J gene TRBJ2-7; no clear D. V gave up 2 bases and J gave up 2 bases, with 10 bases separating them. The CDR3 totals 14 residues. The CDR3 DNA follows: TGTGCCAGCAGTTTACACGGGTTCCCCTACGAGCAGTACTTC. Its translation: CASSLHGFPYEQYF.

This clonotype has just a few counts. Written as DNA, the CDR3 is TGCGCCAGCAGCCAAGGCCGAGGAGGGGCGAGCACTGAAGCTTTCTTT. Translating it yields CASSQGRGGASTEAFF. The chain recombines TRBV4-1 with TRBJ1-1; D perhaps matches TRBD1 (5 bases). Trimming cost V 1 base and J 4 bases, with 16 bases left between them. CDR3 length: 16 amino acids. CDR1 is MGHRA and CDR2 is YSYEKL in the germline V gene.

The chain couples TRBV28 to TRBJ2-5, with D tentatively TRBD1 (6 bases). Germline V gene lookup returns CDR1 MDHEN and CDR2 SYDVKM. Deletions cut 10 bases from V and 4 bases from J, with 10 bases between. The CDR3 is 11 residues long. CDR3 DNA sequence: TGTGCCACCGACAGGTTAGAGACCCAGTACTTC. This sequence encodes CATDRLETQYF.

The table lists this clonotype with many counts. The rearrangement uses TRBV12-3 or TRBV12-4 and TRBJ1-2; 7 bases are a match to TRBD1. The CDR3 has 15 amino acids. With V trimmed by 9 bases and J by 6 bases, 16 bases remained unmatched. CDR3 DNA sequence: TGTGCCAGTTCGAAACAGGGGCAGGGGTCCGATGGCTACACCTTC. Its protein product is CASSKQGQGSDGYTF.

This clonotype came up many times. V usage is TRBV20-1 and J usage is TRBJ2-6; D possibly matches TRBD1 or TRBD2 (5 bases each). V lost 3 bases to trimming and J lost 4 bases, with 25 bases between them. CDR3 length: 19 residues. CDR1 and CDR2 (germline): DFQATT, SNEGSKA (reference sequence). The CDR3 here is CSARAASGRFLQGANVLTF. CDR3 bases: TGCAGTGCTAGGGCTGCCTCGGGACGGTTCCTCCAAGGGGCCAACGTCCTGACTTTC.

V is TRBV5-1 and J is TRBJ2-3, with D perhaps matching TRBD2 (5 bases). V lost 2 bases and J lost 6, with 19 bases in between. The length of the CDR3 is 16 residues. In germline, CDR1 is SGHRS, CDR2 YFSETQ. CDR3 residues: CASSLSDYPTLDTQYF. CDR3 coding DNA: TGCGCCAGCAGCTTATCCGACTACCCCACCCTGGATACGCAGTATTTT.

This clonotype was counted a few times. The J gene is TRBJ1-5, the V gene TRBV28; D is unclear. This CDR3 region has 14 residues. The germline V gene encodes CDR1 MDHEN and CDR2 SYDVKM. Trimming took off 10 bases at V and 3 bases at J, with 16 bases between the two ends. This chain's CDR3 is CATKPDVLNQPQHF. In DNA form, the CDR3 reads TGTGCCACCAAACCCGACGTACTCAATCAGCCCCAGCATTTT.

This clonotype showed up just a few times. This rearrangement joins TRBV7-2 to TRBJ1-5; D ambiguous. This CDR3 has 12 residues. Per the germline V gene, CDR1 is SGHTA and CDR2 is FQGNSA. The V end lost 8 bases, the J end lost 4 bases, and 9 bases lay between the germline ends. Written as DNA, the CDR3 is TGTGCCAGCGGTGAAGGAAATCAGCCCCAGCATTTT. Amino acid sequence: CASGEGNQPQHF.

For this clonotype: This clone may be a read error of a much larger clone one base away. The gene calls are TRBV28 and TRBJ1-4; TRBD1 might be the D (5 bases). The germline V gene encodes CDR1 MDHEN and CDR2 SYDVKM. The CDR3 sequence is 15 residues long. The CDR3 sequence: CASSDSMSTNGKLFF. The CDR3 nucleotides are TGTGCCAGCAGCGACAGTATGTCTACTAATGGAAAACTGTTTTTT.

The table lists this clonotype with many counts. This chain connects TRBV5-6 to TRBJ2-1, with D possibly matching TRBD1 (5 bases). Trimming left V 1 base short and J 15 bases short, with 11 bases between. The CDR3 consists of 11 residues. CDR1 is SGHDT and CDR2 is YYEEEE in the germline V gene. CDR3 protein: CASSLRGPRFF. CDR3 nucleotides: TGTGCCAGCAGCTTGAGGGGTCCCAGGTTCTTC.

This clonotype was counted a few times. This chain connects TRBV24-1 to TRBJ2-3; D remains unclear. The CDR3 consists of 13 residues. Germline CDR1 is KGHDR and CDR2 is SFDVKD. V lost 1 base and J 3 bases, leaving 4 bases between the germline ends. CDR3 in amino acids: CATSDFRTDTQYF. The CDR3 DNA follows: TGTGCCACCAGTGATTTTAGGACAGATACGCAGTATTTT.

This clonotype was picked up many times. V usage is TRBV5-1 and J usage is TRBJ2-1; D possibly corresponds to TRBD1 (5 bases). Germline-derived CDR1 and CDR2 are SGHRS and YFSETQ. V was pared by 1 base and J by 5 bases, with 13 bases between. There are 15 residues in the CDR3. CDR3 region: CASSLWPGINNEQFF. The CDR3 DNA follows: TGCGCCAGCAGCTTGTGGCCAGGGATAAACAATGAGCAGTTCTTC.

The rearrangement uses TRBV27 and TRBJ2-7, with D uncertain. The CDR3 has 13 amino acids. The V end lost 4 bases, the J end lost 3 bases, and 10 bases lay between the germline ends. CDR1 and CDR2 from the germline V gene are MNHEY and SMNVEV (reference sequence). This chain's CDR3 is CASSSLPIYEQYF. The DNA of the CDR3 is TGTGCCAGCAGTTCCCTGCCAATCTACGAGCAGTACTTC.

Remarks on this clonotype: Since a much larger clone is just one base distant, this may be a read error. This chain links TRBV11-1 with TRBJ2-7; 11 bases fit TRBD2. Germline assignment: CDR1 SGHAT and CDR2 FQDESV (reference sequence). CDR3 length equals 16 residues. The J segment lost 7 bases and the V segment lost 5 bases, leaving 13 bases of the junction unmatched. Here the CDR3 reads CASSLIAGGSYNEQYF. The DNA of the CDR3 is TGTGCCAGCAGCCTCATAGCGGGAGGGTCGTACAATGAGCAGTACTTC. Full variable domain (rest looked up from reference TRBV11-1 and TRBJ2-7): EAEVAQSPRYKITEKSQAVAFWCDPISGHATLYWYRQILGQGPELLVQFQDESVVDDSQLPKDRFSAERLKGVDSTLKIQPAELGDSAMYLCASSLIAGGSYNEQYFGPGTRLTVT.

The V gene is TRBV19, the J gene TRBJ2-7; maybe TRBD2 (6 bases). The CDR3 extends over 15 amino acids. Per germline, CDR1 LNHDA and CDR2 SQIVND (reference sequence). V was cut by 1 base and J by 6 bases, with 16 bases left in between. The CDR3 DNA follows: TGTGCCAGTAGTATAGTGGGAGGAATACCCCCCGAGCAGTACTTC. Amino acid sequence: CASSIVGGIPPEQYF.

Ten or more counts support this clonotype. V usage is TRBV6-1 and J usage is TRBJ1-5; D might be TRBD1 (5 bases). The CDR3 length is 13 residues. Trimming removed 8 bases at V and 6 bases at J, with 14 bases between. In germline, CDR1 is MNHNS, CDR2 SASEGT. For the CDR3, the DNA is TGTGCCAGCGGGGACGGCGGCAGTCAGCCCCAGCATTTT. Amino acid sequence: CASGDGGSQPQHF.

This clonotype has ten or more counts. The chain links TRBV11-2 to TRBJ2-1, with 11 bases identical to TRBD2. This CDR3 has 17 amino acids. CDR1 and CDR2 from the germline V gene are SGHAT and FQNNGV. With 7 bases clipped from V and 8 bases from J, the junction kept 16 bases outside the gene matches. The CDR3 region is CASTLRKLAGGRDEQFF. DNA for the CDR3: TGTGCCAGCACCCTGAGGAAGCTAGCGGGAGGACGGGATGAGCAGTTCTTC. Filled out from reference TRBV11-2 and TRBJ2-1, the complete variable domain reads EAGVAQSPRYKIIEKRQSVAFWCNPISGHATLYWYQQILGQGPKLLIQFQNNGVVDDSQLPKDRFSAERLKGVDSTLKIQPAKLEDSAVYLCASTLRKLAGGRDEQFFGPGTRLTVL.

The chain uses TRBV5-8 and TRBJ1-2; tentatively, D is TRBD1 (6 bases). This CDR3 comprises 16 residues. V was shortened by 4 bases and J by 2 bases, with 18 bases between the two germline ends. The germline gives CDR1 SGHTS, CDR2 YDEGEE. The CDR3 reads CASSLSAGGQNYGYTF. DNA for the CDR3: TGTGCCAGCAGCCTAAGTGCTGGGGGGCAAAACTATGGCTACACCTTC.